One and the same sample provided the 2 T cell receptor beta chains below, sequenced in a study of beta chain features in type 1 diabetes. Study-wide results and limits: TCRB CDR3 length was moderately but significantly reduced in all four CD4+ subsets of Type 1 diabetes patients.

The antigens of these receptors remain unknown. The sequenced template was cDNA made from the entire isolated RNA. Clones were sequenced by immunoSEQ multiplex PCR, and TCRdb holds only the in-frame ones, with some missing. The top ten clones hold approximately 0.086% of a sample with some 240,000 clones, around 15% of them seen once. The sequenced material came from naive CD4+ T cells from blood. The source is a man in his thirties or forties with type 1 diabetes.

This clone was seen only a few times. The chain combines TRBV25-1 with TRBJ2-3, with D perhaps being TRBD1 or TRBD2 (5 bases each). This CDR3 contains 15 residues. CDR1 is MGHDK, CDR2 SYGVNS, per germline. Trimming pared 7 bases from V and 5 bases from J, leaving 19 bases between. The CDR3 loop reads CASTQPGARRDTQYF. In DNA form, the CDR3 reads TGTGCCAGCACTCAACCCGGGGCAAGGAGAGATACGCAGTATTTT.

This clone was seen only a few times. The chain joins TRBV28 to TRBJ2-7; TRBD2 matches at 14 bases. The CDR3 has 16 residues. Germline trimming cut 5 bases from V and 3 bases from J; bases unmatched to any gene: 6. Germline V lookup: CDR1 MDHEN, CDR2 SYDVKM. The CDR3: CASSVPGTSGSYEQYF. CDR3 bases: TGTGCCAGCAGTGTACCTGGGACTAGCGGGAGCTACGAGCAGTACTTC.